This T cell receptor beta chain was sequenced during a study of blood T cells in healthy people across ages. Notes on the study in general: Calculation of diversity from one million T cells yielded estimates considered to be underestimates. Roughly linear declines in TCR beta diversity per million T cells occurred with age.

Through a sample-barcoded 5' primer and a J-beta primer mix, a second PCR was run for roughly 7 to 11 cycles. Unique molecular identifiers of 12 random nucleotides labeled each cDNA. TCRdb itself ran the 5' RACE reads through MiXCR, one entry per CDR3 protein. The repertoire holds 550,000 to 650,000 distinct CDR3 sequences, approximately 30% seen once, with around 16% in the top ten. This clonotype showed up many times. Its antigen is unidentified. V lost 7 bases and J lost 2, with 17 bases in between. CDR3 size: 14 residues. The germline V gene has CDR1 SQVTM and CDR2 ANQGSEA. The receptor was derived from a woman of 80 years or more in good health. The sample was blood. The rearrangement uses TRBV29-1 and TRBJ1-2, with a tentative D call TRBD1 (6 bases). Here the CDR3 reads CSASQSQGNYGYTF. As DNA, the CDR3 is TGCAGCGCCTCCCAATCTCAGGGGAACTATGGCTACACCTTC. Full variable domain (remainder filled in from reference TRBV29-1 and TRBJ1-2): SAVISQKPSRDICQRGTSLTIQCQVDSQVTMMFWYRQQPGQSLTLIATANQGSEATYESGFVIDKFPISRPNLTFSTLTVSNMSPEDSSIYLCSASQSQGNYGYTFGSGTRLTVV.